The source of this TCR beta chain is a study of long-term antiretroviral therapy in people with HIV. Specimens held roughly 0.9-10 million cryopreserved PBMC prior to DNA extraction. Samples were assayed with immunoSEQ v3.0 at survey level. TCRdb's copy holds only in-frame clones and misses some; the assay was immunoSEQ multiplex PCR. Of around 25,000 clones detected, about four fifths appear once; the ten largest clones hold 4% to 5.5%. Germline values: CDR1 SGHAT, CDR2 FQNNGV. This CDR3 has 13 amino acids. The germline V and J ends were trimmed by 2 bases and 1 base, with 6 bases remaining between them.

This clonotype originated in a man in his late teens or twenties with HIV. Material: unsorted PBMCs, obtained 3 years after starting antiretroviral therapy. The chain has TRBV11-2 and TRBJ2-7; D gene ambiguous. The CDR3 region is CASSLRLSYEQYF. CDR3 in DNA: TGTGCCAGCAGCTTACGACTTTCCTACGAGCAGTACTTC.